The clone carrying this T cell receptor (beta chain) has ten or more counts. Antigen specificity is unknown. The sample comes from a study of T cells in Graves' hyperthyroidism and ophthalmopathy. Study findings and constraints: Most expanded thyroid clonotypes above 0.001 recurred in blood.

The definition of stable Graves' hyperthyroidism was no ophthalmopathy progression within 18 months. Clinical symptoms, serum thyroxine, TRAb, thyroid ultrasound and orbital computed tomography informed diagnoses. Researchers took RNA transcripts and amplified the TCR beta CDR3 regions from them. The HTBI primer set drove a first-round RT-PCR of the TCR CDR3. TCRdb re-called the multiplex PCR reads with MiXCR, one entry per CDR3 protein. The data hold 500,000 to 600,000 distinct CDR3 sequences, with roughly 17% observed a single time. Germline assignment: CDR1 SGHRS and CDR2 YFSETQ. V shed 4 bases and J 3 bases; nucleotides not matched to a gene: 2. This CDR3 is built from 13 residues.

The chain uses TRBV5-1 and TRBJ2-7, with TRBD1 identical over 9 bases. What was sequenced was blood. The TCR originated in a young woman with Graves' hyperthyroidism. The CDR3 spells CASSMDRGYEQYF. As DNA, the CDR3 is TGCGCCAGCAGCATGGACAGGGGCTACGAGCAGTACTTC.